These 25 T cell receptor beta chains originate from one sample sequenced in a study of T cell repertoires in cytomegalovirus infection (dated by TCRdb to the late 2010s). The sequencer was an Illumina HiSeq 1500. In-frame beta chains were kept once TCRdb had trimmed the public reads at Q25 with fastp and called clones with MiXCR. Each record represents a unique CDR3 protein, reported with the most common genes and DNA among its rows. In this sample the table shows 300,000 to 400,000 distinct CDR3 sequences, about 28% of which occur a single time. Over 15% of the sample goes to the ten largest clones. What this sample's treatment or condition label stands for: in vitro stimulation with specific CMV peptide epitopes to enrich CMV-specific T cells. These receptors' targets are unknown. The source was cultured PBMCs, collected from culture after CMV antigen stimulation. The receptors originated from a human donor in good health (CMV status not recorded). Some clones in this sample may be carry-over from other donors' samples.

The rearrangement joins TRBV2 to TRBJ2-1, with 9 bases lining up with TRBD1. From germline, CDR1 is SNHLY and CDR2 FYNNEI. The CDR3 has 14 amino acids. V shed 4 bases and J 8 bases; nucleotides not matched to a gene: 6. CDR3 in DNA: TGTGCCAGCAGTGGGACAGGGGCTCCCCATGAGCAGTTCTTC. It specifies CASSGTGAPHEQFF.

This clonotype was recorded many times. CDR3 bases: TGTGCCAGCAGTTCTACAGGGGGTTACTATGGCTACACCTTC. It translates to CASSSTGGYYGYTF. The J gene is TRBJ1-2, the V gene TRBV6-8; 8 bases line up with TRBD1. In germline, CDR1 is MNHGY, CDR2 SAAAGT. V was clipped by 4 bases and J by 3 bases; unmatched bases: 4. The CDR3 has 14 residues.

This clonotype has a handful of counts. The V gene is TRBV27, the J gene TRBJ1-5; D is possibly TRBD1 (5 bases). The germline CDR1 and CDR2 sequences are MNHEY and SMNVEV (reference sequence). V lost 4 bases, J lost 1 base, and 14 bases lay in between. The CDR3 is 16 amino acids. This CDR3 reads CASSSTRVISNQPQHF. CDR3 nucleotides: TGTGCCAGCAGTTCAACCAGGGTGATAAGCAATCAGCCCCAGCATTTT.

This chain joins TRBV12-3 or TRBV12-4 and TRBJ2-7, with D possibly TRBD2 on 5 matching bases. The CDR3 has 14 amino acids. Trimming left V 7 bases short and J 4 bases short, with 17 bases between. The CDR3 coding sequence is TGTGCCAGCATTGACACTAGTAGGGTTTACGAGCAGTACTTC. It yields the protein CASIDTSRVYEQYF.

The V gene is TRBV10-3, the J gene TRBJ2-5, with D possibly matching TRBD2 (7 bases). Germline CDR1 ENHRY, CDR2 SYGVKD. The CDR3 extends over 15 amino acids. The V and J ends lost 8 bases and 4 bases respectively, with 20 bases between them. The CDR3 nucleotides read TGTGCCATCTCTCCAGGGGCAGGACTAGGAGAGACCCAGTACTTC. Protein: CAISPGAGLGETQYF.

This clonotype occurred a few times. V is TRBV20-1 and J is TRBJ1-4, with D perhaps TRBD1 (5 bases). Germline loops: CDR1 DFQATT, CDR2 SNEGSKA (reference sequence). Trimming left V 4 bases short and J 6 bases short, with 9 bases between. CDR3 length: 12 residues. This CDR3 reads CSAMGEHEKLFF. CDR3 DNA: TGCAGTGCTATGGGGGAACATGAAAAACTGTTTTTT.

This chain joins TRBV6-1 and TRBJ2-2, with no clear D. Germline assignment: CDR1 MNHNS and CDR2 SASEGT. The CDR3 is 13 amino acids. The V end was cut by 8 bases, the J end by 7 bases, with 14 bases between. The CDR3 protein is CASSGRLGGELFF. The CDR3 DNA sequence: TGTGCCAGCTCTGGTAGACTTGGCGGGGAGCTGTTTTTT.

The V and J genes are TRBV7-9 and TRBJ1-5, with D perhaps TRBD1 (5 bases). Deletions cut 1 base from V and 2 bases from J, with 12 bases between. CDR3 length equals 16 residues. Looked up from germline, CDR1 is SEHNR and CDR2 is FQNEAQ (reference sequence). The CDR3 sequence: CASSLETAQGNQPQHF. The CDR3 nucleotides read TGTGCCAGCAGCTTAGAGACAGCTCAGGGCAATCAGCCCCAGCATTTT.

The chain has TRBV20-1 and TRBJ2-5; D gene unclear. V dropped 1 base and J dropped 5 bases, with 14 bases sitting between them. The length of the CDR3 is 14 residues. Germline V gene sequence: CDR1 DFQATT, CDR2 SNEGSKA (reference sequence). CDR3: CSARVPGYGETQYF. CDR3 DNA: TGCAGTGCTAGAGTTCCCGGATACGGGGAGACCCAGTACTTC.

CDR3 loop: CASSFQWPGANQPQHF. As DNA, the CDR3 is TGTGCCAGCAGTTTTCAATGGCCTGGGGCAAATCAGCCCCAGCATTTT. The chain combines TRBV12-3 or TRBV12-4 with TRBJ1-5, with D perhaps matching TRBD1 (5 bases). V was pared by 3 bases and J by 4 bases, with 16 bases between. This CDR3 is 16 amino acids long.

The chain joins TRBV19 to TRBJ2-2; 7 bases map to TRBD1. After removal of 1 base from V and 0 bases from J, the junction contained 11 bases not matched to a gene. The CDR3 runs to 19 residues. Germline lookup yields CDR1 LNHDA and CDR2 SQIVND (reference sequence). CDR3 bases: TGTGCCAGTAGTATAGGGCACCGGGACAGTGAGGCGAACACCGGGGAGCTGTTTTTT. Translation: CASSIGHRDSEANTGELFF.

This clonotype was seen at least ten times. V is TRBV12-3 or TRBV12-4 and J is TRBJ1-5; D may be TRBD1 (5 bases). The length of the CDR3 is 20 residues. The V gene lost 2 bases and the J gene lost 1 base, with 24 bases spanning the gap. CDR3 in DNA: TGTGCCAGCAGTTTAAGGCTAATCGGGGCCCCGAGGCCAAGCAATCAGCCCCAGCATTTT. It is translated as CASSLRLIGAPRPSNQPQHF.

The rearrangement links TRBV19 to TRBJ2-7, with D uncertain. The CDR3 covers 14 residues. V was shortened by 6 bases and J by 3 bases, with 15 bases between the two germline ends. CDR1 is LNHDA, CDR2 SQIVND, per germline (reference sequence). The CDR3, as DNA: TGTGCCAGTAGGACGAAGGTCCAGAGCTACGAGCAGTACTTC. The encoded protein is CASRTKVQSYEQYF. The full variable domain, its missing parts supplied by reference TRBV19 and TRBJ2-7, is DGGITQSPKYLFRKEGQNVTLSCEQNLNHDAMYWYRQDPGQGLRLIYYSQIVNDFQKGDIAEGYSVSREKKESFPLTVTSAQKNPTAFYLCASRTKVQSYEQYFGPGTRLTVT.

At least ten counts were recorded for this clonotype. The chain couples TRBV7-9 to TRBJ2-7; D is ambiguous. Germline V gene data show CDR1 as SEHNR and CDR2 as FQNEAQ (reference sequence). This CDR3 region has 13 residues. V was clipped by 5 bases and J by 3 bases, with 11 bases between them. CDR3 nucleotides: TGTGCCAGCAGCCCTAGTCGTTTCTACGAGCAGTACTTC. Its translation: CASSPSRFYEQYF.

This rearrangement joins TRBV20-1 to TRBJ1-5; 9 bases line up with TRBD1. Germline CDR1 DFQATT, CDR2 SNEGSKA (reference sequence). Losses at the gene ends were 3 bases for V and 1 base for J; bases not matched to a gene: 1. The CDR3 is 14 residues long. The CDR3 nucleotides read TGCAGTGCTAGGGGACAGGGAAGCAATCAGCCCCAGCATTTT. Its protein product is CSARGQGSNQPQHF.

The V and J genes are TRBV12-3 or TRBV12-4 and TRBJ2-1; no clear D gene. V was trimmed by 8 bases and J by 9 bases, leaving 14 bases between them. The CDR3 length is 12 residues. The CDR3: CASCDTSAEQFF. As DNA, the CDR3 is TGTGCCAGCTGTGACACGTCCGCTGAGCAGTTCTTC.

The chain recombines TRBV10-3 with TRBJ2-1; D assignment may be TRBD1 or TRBD2 (7 bases each). Germline V gives CDR1 ENHRY, CDR2 SYGVKD. The length of the CDR3 is 17 residues. V lost 2 bases and J 7 bases, leaving 21 bases between the germline ends. Here the CDR3 reads CAISEPLGQVGGNEQFF. CDR3 nucleotide sequence: TGTGCCATCAGTGAGCCTCTTGGACAGGTGGGGGGGAATGAGCAGTTCTTC.

The gene calls are TRBV7-9 and TRBJ1-4; TRBD1 is a possible D gene (5 bases). The CDR3 is 13 residues long. The V end was cut by 6 bases, the J end by 6 bases, with 11 bases between. CDR1 is SEHNR and CDR2 is FQNEAQ in the germline V gene (reference sequence). The CDR3 loop is CASREDMDEKLFF. The DNA for the CDR3 is TGTGCCAGCAGGGAGGACATGGATGAAAAACTGTTTTTT.

This clonotype appeared many times. The chain recombines TRBV7-6 with TRBJ2-1; D ambiguous. The germline V and J ends were trimmed by 2 bases and 7 bases, with 9 bases remaining between them. Germline CDR1 reads SGHVS; CDR2 reads FNYEAQ. CDR3 size: 13 residues. The CDR3 region is CASSLSGSNEQFF. CDR3 DNA: TGTGCCAGCAGCTTATCTGGATCGAATGAGCAGTTCTTC.

This clonotype was seen only once. The chain uses TRBV23-1 and TRBJ2-1, with 10 bases that match TRBD1. TRBV23-1 is given ORF status, its function remaining uncertain. The CDR3 is 18 residues long. Unmatched junction bases numbered 14, after V lost 9 bases and J lost 0 bases. DNA for the CDR3: TGCGCCAGGTCCCTTGACAGGGGGCGGTTGTGCTCCTACAATGAGCAGTTCTTC. Translated, it gives CARSLDRGRLCSYNEQFF.

This clonotype came up a few times. The V call is TRBV9, the J call TRBJ2-7; the D call may be TRBD1 or TRBD2 (5 bases each). This CDR3 region has 13 residues. CDR1 is SGDLS, CDR2 YYNGEE, per germline. Trimming removed 2 bases from V and 0 bases from J, with 6 bases in between. CDR3 sequence reads: CASSVGPSYEQYF. The CDR3 region has the DNA TGTGCCAGCAGCGTGGGACCCTCCTACGAGCAGTACTTC.

This clonotype was seen a single time. The chain has TRBV29-1 and TRBJ1-1, with D maybe TRBD1 (6 bases). CDR1 and CDR2 (germline): SQVTM, ANQGSEA. V lost 4 bases to trimming and J lost 0 bases, with 9 bases between them. The CDR3 is made up of 13 amino acids. CDR3 nucleotides: TGCAGCGTTGTGGACAGCATGAACACTGAAGCTTTCTTT. Its protein is CSVVDSMNTEAFF.

The chain joins TRBV12-3 or TRBV12-4 to TRBJ2-7; tentatively, D is TRBD2 (5 bases). CDR3 length equals 15 residues. Deletions cut 3 bases from V and 2 bases from J, with 14 bases between. The CDR3 loop is CASSLGLRAAYEQYF. In DNA form, the CDR3 reads TGTGCCAGCAGTTTGGGGTTGCGGGCCGCCTACGAGCAGTACTTC.

In this sample, this clonotype turned up a few times. V is TRBV7-2 and J is TRBJ1-2; D perhaps matches TRBD1 (6 bases). Germline CDR1 SGHTA, CDR2 FQGNSA. The CDR3 is 14 residues long. V was pared by 2 bases and J by 4 bases, with 11 bases between. CDR3 region: CASSLWSTGYGYTF. In nucleotides, the CDR3 is TGTGCCAGCAGCTTATGGTCGACAGGCTATGGCTACACCTTC.

A word on this clonotype: Sequence at one end of the junction differs from germline and may be a read error. V usage is TRBV28 and J usage is TRBJ2-2; TRBD1 matches 9 bases. Germline-derived CDR1 and CDR2 are MDHEN and SYDVKM. The CDR3 runs to 15 residues. The CDR3 DNA reads as TGTGCCAGTAGTTTTACAGGGGGCGCGTCCGGGGAGCTGTTTTTT. This translates into CASSFTGGASGELFF.